The clone carrying this T cell receptor (beta chain) was counted at least ten times. Its antigen is unidentified. Library preparation followed earlier protocols using designated TCR primers. TCRdb re-called the PCR reads with MiXCR, one entry per CDR3 protein. This repertoire shows 300,000 to 350,000 distinct CDR3 sequences, 20% to 25% found once; its top ten account for 0.81%. This CDR3 has 13 residues. The J segment lost 3 bases and the V segment lost 5 bases, leaving 6 bases of the junction unmatched. Germline V gene sequence: CDR1 SQVTM, CDR2 ANQGSEA. This sample stems from a study of molecular identifiers for immune sequencing clone quantification. General study results and limits: Identical TCR molecules sharing a barcode could underestimate highly expanded clone sizes. Spiked Jurkat TCR RNA equal to one cell could reportedly be picked out among 1 million or so naive cells. The share of molecules held by clones above 20 RNA copies was over 97% in effector cells and under 1% in naive cells.

Input material: naive CD8+ T cells from blood, with Jurkat cell RNA spiked in. Subset defined: FACS-sorted CD8+CD4-CCR7+CD45RA+ naive T cells. The V gene is TRBV29-1, the J gene TRBJ2-7; TRBD2 matches at 8 bases. The sequence was collected from a human donor in good health. Some libraries in this study had Jurkat cell RNA spiked in. CDR3 nucleotides: TGCAGCGTTAGCCCGGGACTAGACTACGAGCAGTACTTC. Translation: CSVSPGLDYEQYF.